This T cell receptor beta chain derives from a study of OX40 agonist ivuxolimab in advanced cancers. About the study: A mean age of around 60 years, range roughly 23 to 85, was recorded, and 82.7% were male.

This CDR3 is built from 19 residues. Deletions cut 0 bases from V and 7 bases from J, with 25 bases between. Germline assignment: CDR1 GTSNPN and CDR2 SVGIG (reference sequence). Clones were sequenced by immunoSEQ multiplex PCR, and TCRdb holds only the in-frame ones, with some missing. The data show tens of thousands of clones, around 90% seen once. This clone showed up just a few times. The antigen is undetermined. Whole-study findings and limits: CD4+ T cells averaged fewer expanded clones than CD8+ T cells.

Sequenced here: CD4+ or CD8+ T cells sorted from blood, sampled in a trial of the OX40 agonist ivuxolimab. The J gene is TRBJ1-6, the V gene TRBV30; perhaps TRBD1 as D (5 bases). This TCR came from an adult with an advanced solid tumor such as melanoma, head and neck, liver or kidney cancer. For the CDR3, the DNA is TGTGCCTGGAGTGTATATAGAGGGGACTTGCTCCTGGGAAATTCACCCCTCCACTTT. It yields the protein CAWSVYRGDLLLGNSPLHF.